This is a list of T cell receptor beta chains from one sample in a study of CD8 T cells in ankylosing spondylitis. TCRdb re-derived calls from the 5' RACE reads in MiXCR, one entry per CDR3 protein. This table has 200,000 to 300,000 distinct CDR3 sequences, 20% to 30% appearing once. The source material was blood, either unsorted or a sorted T cell fraction (not recorded which). These receptors all come from a male donor with ankylosing spondylitis or in good health (not recorded which). The CDR3 runs from the conserved cysteine through the conserved F or W. D genes are given only for firm matches.

V gene: TRBV20-1; D gene: TRBD1; J gene: TRBJ2-1; CDR3 protein: CSATQGEDEQFF
V gene: TRBV12-3/TRBV12-4; D gene: -; J gene: TRBJ2-7; CDR3 protein: CASSLIQGGYEQYF
V gene: TRBV20-1; D gene: TRBD1; J gene: TRBJ2-1; CDR3 protein: CSARDLGQGQFF
V gene: TRBV20-1; D gene: TRBD1; J gene: TRBJ2-3; CDR3 protein: CSAYDRGGTDTQYF
V gene: TRBV12-3/TRBV12-4; D gene: -; J gene: TRBJ1-2; CDR3 protein: CASNYGADGYTF
V gene: TRBV20-1; D gene: -; J gene: TRBJ2-1; CDR3 protein: CSARDHPWDGYNEQFF
V gene: TRBV29-1; D gene: -; J gene: TRBJ2-1; CDR3 protein: CSVGTGVLSGGYNEQFF
V gene: TRBV10-3; D gene: TRBD1; J gene: TRBJ2-3; CDR3 protein: CAIRQGADTQYF
V gene: TRBV28; D gene: -; J gene: TRBJ2-7; CDR3 protein: CASSLSGAREQYF
V gene: TRBV29-1; D gene: -; J gene: TRBJ2-6; CDR3 protein: CSVGRDTPSGANVLTF
V gene: TRBV2; D gene: TRBD1; J gene: TRBJ2-5; CDR3 protein: CASMRQGMETQYF
V gene: TRBV12-3/TRBV12-4; D gene: TRBD2; J gene: TRBJ2-7; CDR3 protein: CASSTGLAGSREQYF
V gene: TRBV12-3/TRBV12-4; D gene: TRBD1; J gene: TRBJ1-2; CDR3 protein: CASSLGQGGRGYTF
V gene: TRBV29-1; D gene: -; J gene: TRBJ2-3; CDR3 protein: CSVASGRDTQYF
V gene: TRBV29-1; D gene: -; J gene: TRBJ2-7; CDR3 protein: CSVEQGSYEQYF
V gene: TRBV12-3/TRBV12-4; D gene: -; J gene: TRBJ2-7; CDR3 protein: CASSPSGGGRSSYEQYF
V gene: TRBV5-5; D gene: TRBD1; J gene: TRBJ2-7; CDR3 protein: CASSTWTGVYEQYF
V gene: TRBV29-1; D gene: -; J gene: TRBJ1-1; CDR3 protein: CSVAGAGTEAFF
V gene: TRBV20-1; D gene: -; J gene: TRBJ2-1; CDR3 protein: CSLNVPYNEQFF
V gene: TRBV19; D gene: TRBD1; J gene: TRBJ2-2; CDR3 protein: CASKQGSVSGTGELFF
V gene: TRBV4-1; D gene: -; J gene: TRBJ1-6; CDR3 protein: CASSQATGLRKSYNSPLHF
V gene: TRBV20-1; D gene: -; J gene: TRBJ1-5; CDR3 protein: CSARGTPRFEGYQPQHF
V gene: TRBV5-1; D gene: -; J gene: TRBJ2-7; CDR3 protein: CASSYRYRVYEQYF
V gene: TRBV20-1; D gene: TRBD1; J gene: TRBJ1-3; CDR3 protein: CSARAGQGLAGNTIYF
V gene: TRBV12-3/TRBV12-4; D gene: -; J gene: TRBJ1-6; CDR3 protein: CASSLIGVSPLHF
V gene: TRBV25-1; D gene: -; J gene: TRBJ1-6; CDR3 protein: CASSDPGYSPLHF
V gene: TRBV12-3/TRBV12-4; D gene: -; J gene: TRBJ2-3; CDR3 protein: CASSLWGGANTDTQYF
V gene: TRBV5-1; D gene: TRBD2; J gene: TRBJ2-7; CDR3 protein: CASNPGGGSYEQYF
V gene: TRBV28; D gene: -; J gene: TRBJ2-3; CDR3 protein: CASRLTLGGGQYF
V gene: TRBV3-1; D gene: TRBD1; J gene: TRBJ2-7; CDR3 protein: CASSLGTVSSYEQYF
V gene: TRBV10-3; D gene: -; J gene: TRBJ1-6; CDR3 protein: CAISEGGLTPLHF
V gene: TRBV7-2; D gene: -; J gene: TRBJ2-7; CDR3 protein: CASSTHGLSYEQYF
V gene: TRBV20-1; D gene: -; J gene: TRBJ2-3; CDR3 protein: CSARPGAGTDTQYF
V gene: TRBV5-1; D gene: -; J gene: TRBJ2-5; CDR3 protein: CASSLVSNGETQYF
V gene: TRBV12-3/TRBV12-4; D gene: -; J gene: TRBJ2-1; CDR3 protein: CASSLGGHWIF
V gene: TRBV20-1; D gene: -; J gene: TRBJ1-1; CDR3 protein: CSAKPDRDTEAFF
V gene: TRBV20-1; D gene: -; J gene: TRBJ2-7; CDR3 protein: CSARITDSQTYEQYF
V gene: TRBV12-3/TRBV12-4; D gene: TRBD2; J gene: TRBJ2-5; CDR3 protein: CASTRSGGETQYF
V gene: TRBV7-9; D gene: -; J gene: TRBJ2-3; CDR3 protein: CASSLGAVTTDTQYF
V gene: TRBV4-2; D gene: -; J gene: TRBJ2-3; CDR3 protein: CASSPWLLYTQYF
V gene: TRBV11-2; D gene: -; J gene: TRBJ2-5; CDR3 protein: CASSFGVQETQYF
V gene: TRBV6-4; D gene: -; J gene: TRBJ2-7; CDR3 protein: CASRGDSPPYEQYF
V gene: TRBV18; D gene: -; J gene: TRBJ1-1; CDR3 protein: CASSERTAPTEAFF
V gene: TRBV10-2; D gene: TRBD2; J gene: TRBJ2-2; CDR3 protein: CASSGLAGGNTGELFF
V gene: TRBV4-1; D gene: -; J gene: TRBJ2-7; CDR3 protein: CASSQESPGPYEQYF
V gene: TRBV6-1; D gene: -; J gene: TRBJ2-7; CDR3 protein: CASTPQAGTYEQYF
V gene: TRBV20-1; D gene: -; J gene: TRBJ2-6; CDR3 protein: CSARDHRSSGANVLTF
V gene: TRBV29-1; D gene: -; J gene: TRBJ2-7; CDR3 protein: CSVGRSTYEQYF
V gene: TRBV12-3/TRBV12-4; D gene: TRBD1; J gene: TRBJ2-7; CDR3 protein: CASSFRGQGDEQYF
V gene: TRBV15; D gene: TRBD2; J gene: TRBJ2-1; CDR3 protein: CATSRVAGGSYNEQFF
V gene: TRBV20-1; D gene: TRBD1; J gene: TRBJ1-2; CDR3 protein: CSARAPGGIHGGYTF
V gene: TRBV12-3/TRBV12-4; D gene: TRBD1; J gene: TRBJ2-4; CDR3 protein: CASSKTGGKNIQYF
V gene: TRBV12-3/TRBV12-4; D gene: -; J gene: TRBJ2-7; CDR3 protein: CASSLTTANSYEQYF
V gene: TRBV15; D gene: -; J gene: TRBJ2-7; CDR3 protein: CATSRDGDSEQYF
V gene: TRBV5-1; D gene: TRBD1; J gene: TRBJ2-3; CDR3 protein: CASSPGQVPYTQYF